These T cell receptor beta chains were read from a single sample in a study of CD8+CD57+ T cells in acquired aplastic anemia. One entry per CDR3 protein results from TCRdb running MiXCR on the reads. This table has approximately 300,000 distinct CDR3 sequences, roughly 59% appearing once. Source material: sorted CD4+, CD8+, or CD8+CD57+ T cells (not recorded which) from PBMCs. The origin of the receptors is a human donor with aplastic anemia. Both conserved end residues are part of each CDR3. A D gene is named only where the DNA matches it firmly. A row's size may be missing; if present it is once, few, many or a size class.

abundance: .
len: 15
v_gene: TRBV20-1
d_gene: TRBD2
j_gene: TRBJ2-3
CDR3aa: CSARGGGAGGDTQYF
CDR3nt: TGCAGTGCTAGAGGCGGGGGGGCCGGGGGAGATACGCAGTATTTT

abundance: many
len: 16
v_gene: TRBV7-3
d_gene: .
j_gene: TRBJ2-5
CDR3aa: CASSLIGGGGQETQYF
CDR3nt: TGTGCCAGCAGCTTAATTGGGGGGGGCGGTCAAGAGACCCAGTACTTC

abundance: few
len: 14
v_gene: TRBV2
d_gene: TRBD2
j_gene: TRBJ2-7
CDR3aa: CASSASGGAYEQYF
CDR3nt: TGTGCCAGCAGTGCCAGCGGGGGGGCCTACGAGCAGTACTTC

abundance: .
len: 13
v_gene: TRBV7-9
d_gene: .
j_gene: TRBJ1-1
CDR3aa: CASSPDRYTEAFF
CDR3nt: TGTGCCAGCAGTCCGGACAGATACACTGAAGCTTTCTTT

abundance: .
len: 14
v_gene: TRBV7-2
d_gene: .
j_gene: TRBJ2-2
CDR3aa: CASSLIADTGELFF
CDR3nt: TGTGCCAGCAGCTTAATTGCGGACACCGGGGAGCTGTTTTTT

abundance: .
len: 14
v_gene: TRBV7-9
d_gene: .
j_gene: TRBJ1-2
CDR3aa: CASSAEAGNYGYTF
CDR3nt: TGTGCCAGCAGTGCCGAGGCAGGGAACTATGGCTACACCTTC

abundance: once
len: 19
v_gene: TRBV5-6
d_gene: .
j_gene: TRBJ1-6
CDR3aa: CASSLGGRGLSSYNSPLHF
CDR3nt: TGTGCCAGCAGCTTGGGGGGCCGGGGGCTTAGCTCCTATAATTCACCCCTCCACTTT

abundance: .
len: 13
v_gene: TRBV20-1
d_gene: TRBD2
j_gene: TRBJ2-7
CDR3aa: CSATSGRAEEQYF
CDR3nt: TGCAGTGCAACCAGCGGGAGGGCCGAGGAGCAGTACTTC

abundance: .
len: 11
v_gene: TRBV7-9
d_gene: .
j_gene: TRBJ2-7
CDR3aa: CASSLSAEQYF
CDR3nt: TGTGCCAGCAGCTTATCGGCCGAGCAGTACTTC

abundance: .
len: 13
v_gene: TRBV7-3
d_gene: .
j_gene: TRBJ2-7
CDR3aa: CASSPTDGYEQYF
CDR3nt: TGTGCCAGCAGCCCCACGGATGGCTACGAGCAGTACTTC

abundance: .
len: 14
v_gene: TRBV7-9
d_gene: .
j_gene: TRBJ2-7
CDR3aa: CASSLGRGAFEQYF
CDR3nt: TGTGCCAGCAGCTTGGGAAGAGGGGCATTCGAGCAGTACTTC

abundance: .
len: 10
v_gene: TRBV29-1
d_gene: .
j_gene: TRBJ2-7
CDR3aa: CSGAAYEQYF
CDR3nt: TGCAGCGGAGCGGCATACGAGCAGTACTTC

abundance: few
len: 15
v_gene: TRBV25-1
d_gene: .
j_gene: TRBJ1-4
CDR3aa: CASSRMGTLTGELFF
CDR3nt: TGTGCCAGCAGTCGAATGGGGACCCTAACAGGAGAACTGTTTTTT

abundance: .
len: 12
v_gene: TRBV7-8
d_gene: .
j_gene: TRBJ2-3
CDR3aa: CASGHPPDTQYF
CDR3nt: TGTGCCAGCGGCCATCCTCCAGATACGCAGTATTTT

abundance: once
len: 12
v_gene: TRBV7-9
d_gene: .
j_gene: TRBJ2-7
CDR3aa: CASKGVSYEQYF
CDR3nt: TGTGCCAGCAAAGGGGTCTCCTACGAGCAGTACTTC

abundance: .
len: 12
v_gene: TRBV15
d_gene: .
j_gene: TRBJ1-1
CDR3aa: CATSTLGLSAFF
CDR3nt: TGTGCCACCAGCACCCTAGGGCTGTCAGCTTTCTTT

abundance: .
len: 14
v_gene: TRBV20-1
d_gene: .
j_gene: TRBJ1-1
CDR3aa: CSARRSGRNTEAFF
CDR3nt: TGCAGTGCTAGAAGGTCGGGCAGGAACACTGAAGCTTTCTTT

abundance: .
len: 13
v_gene: TRBV9
d_gene: .
j_gene: TRBJ2-7
CDR3aa: CASSPETGYEQYF
CDR3nt: TGTGCCAGCAGCCCCGAAACAGGTTACGAGCAGTACTTC

abundance: .
len: 15
v_gene: TRBV5-1
d_gene: .
j_gene: TRBJ1-1
CDR3aa: CASSRDSSGNTEAFF
CDR3nt: TGCGCCAGCAGCAGAGACAGCTCTGGAAACACTGAAGCTTTCTTT

abundance: .
len: 15
v_gene: TRBV25-1
d_gene: TRBD1
j_gene: TRBJ2-2
CDR3aa: CASTSNRGMTGELFF
CDR3nt: TGTGCCAGCACCTCGAACAGGGGGATGACCGGGGAGCTGTTTTTT

abundance: .
len: 15
v_gene: TRBV9
d_gene: .
j_gene: TRBJ2-5
CDR3aa: CASSTGTREGETQYF
CDR3nt: TGTGCCAGCAGCACCGGGACAAGGGAGGGAGAGACCCAGTACTTC

abundance: .
len: 16
v_gene: TRBV7-2
d_gene: .
j_gene: TRBJ2-1
CDR3aa: CASSLVEGDLLNEQFF
CDR3nt: TGTGCCAGCAGCTTAGTTGAAGGGGACTTGCTCAATGAGCAGTTCTTC

abundance: .
len: 14
v_gene: TRBV9
d_gene: .
j_gene: TRBJ2-7
CDR3aa: CASSVAEGGYEQYF
CDR3nt: TGTGCCAGCAGCGTAGCCGAGGGGGGGTACGAGCAGTACTTC

abundance: once
len: 17
v_gene: TRBV9
d_gene: TRBD1
j_gene: TRBJ1-2
CDR3aa: CASSIRDRVGANYGYTF
CDR3nt: TGTGCCAGCAGCATAAGGGACAGGGTTGGGGCTAACTATGGCTACACCTTC

abundance: .
len: 13
v_gene: TRBV20-1
d_gene: TRBD2
j_gene: TRBJ2-7
CDR3aa: CSAREAGGAEQYF
CDR3nt: TGCAGTGCTAGAGAAGCCGGGGGGGCGGAACAGTACTTC

abundance: .
len: 15
v_gene: TRBV9
d_gene: TRBD2
j_gene: TRBJ2-5
CDR3aa: CASSPRLAESETQYF
CDR3nt: TGTGCCAGCAGCCCACGACTAGCGGAGTCAGAGACCCAGTACTTC

abundance: .
len: 11
v_gene: TRBV2
d_gene: TRBD1
j_gene: TRBJ2-1
CDR3aa: CAGTGDRGQFF
CDR3nt: TGTGCCGGAACTGGGGACAGGGGGCAGTTCTTC

abundance: few
len: 13
v_gene: TRBV19
d_gene: .
j_gene: TRBJ1-6
CDR3aa: CASSSLVGSPLHF
CDR3nt: TGTGCCAGTAGCAGCCTGGTTGGTTCACCCCTCCACTTT

abundance: .
len: 17
v_gene: TRBV2
d_gene: .
j_gene: TRBJ1-4
CDR3aa: CASSEAPYRESNEKLFF
CDR3nt: TGTGCCAGCAGTGAAGCCCCATACAGGGAATCTAATGAAAAACTGTTTTTT

abundance: .
len: 16
v_gene: TRBV9
d_gene: TRBD1
j_gene: TRBJ1-5
CDR3aa: CASSVATSDRGQPQHF
CDR3nt: TGTGCCAGCAGCGTAGCTACGTCGGACAGGGGGCAGCCCCAGCATTTT

abundance: .
len: 13
v_gene: TRBV19
d_gene: TRBD2
j_gene: TRBJ2-5
CDR3aa: CASSRRGGETQYF
CDR3nt: TGTGCCAGTAGTCGGCGGGGGGGAGAGACCCAGTACTTC

abundance: .
len: 16
v_gene: TRBV20-1
d_gene: .
j_gene: TRBJ1-5
CDR3aa: CSASAGQFGSNQPQHF
CDR3nt: TGCAGTGCTAGTGCTGGACAGTTTGGGAGCAATCAGCCCCAGCATTTT

abundance: few
len: 13
v_gene: TRBV6-5
d_gene: TRBD2
j_gene: TRBJ2-7
CDR3aa: CASSKAGAHEQYF
CDR3nt: TGTGCCAGCAGCAAAGCGGGAGCTCACGAGCAGTACTTC

abundance: .
len: 16
v_gene: TRBV7-8
d_gene: .
j_gene: TRBJ2-3
CDR3aa: CASSLEGDSSTDTQYF
CDR3nt: TGTGCCAGCAGCTTAGAAGGGGACTCAAGCACAGATACGCAGTATTTT

abundance: .
len: 15
v_gene: TRBV6-6
d_gene: .
j_gene: TRBJ1-1
CDR3aa: CASSRILSRGAEAFF
CDR3nt: TGTGCCAGCAGTCGAATTCTATCGAGGGGGGCTGAAGCTTTCTTT

abundance: many
len: 14
v_gene: TRBV12-3/TRBV12-4
d_gene: .
j_gene: TRBJ2-7
CDR3aa: CASTLGANPYEQYF
CDR3nt: TGTGCCAGCACCTTAGGGGCAAACCCCTACGAGCAGTACTTC

abundance: once
len: 15
v_gene: TRBV7-9
d_gene: .
j_gene: TRBJ2-3
CDR3aa: CGSSSRGAASNEQYF
CDR3nt: TGTGGTAGCAGCTCCCGAGGGGCGGCTTCCAATGAGCAGTATTTT

abundance: once
len: 14
v_gene: TRBV7-9
d_gene: .
j_gene: TRBJ2-5
CDR3aa: CASSTHRSSETQYF
CDR3nt: TGTGCCAGCAGTACACACAGGAGCTCGGAGACCCAGTACTTC

abundance: few
len: 21
v_gene: TRBV24-1
d_gene: .
j_gene: TRBJ1-2
CDR3aa: CATSVPFRVAIFLCANYGYTF
CDR3nt: TGTGCCACCAGTGTCCCTTTTAGAGTGGCTATATTCTTATGTGCTAACTATGGCTACACCTTC

abundance: many
len: 17
v_gene: TRBV5-1
d_gene: .
j_gene: TRBJ1-1
CDR3aa: CASSPWNGREQYTEAFF
CDR3nt: TGCGCCAGCAGCCCGTGGAACGGGAGGGAGCAGTACACTGAAGCTTTCTTT

abundance: once
len: 17
v_gene: TRBV24-1
d_gene: TRBD2
j_gene: TRBJ2-5
CDR3aa: CATSDPRLAGGGEAQYF
CDR3nt: TGTGCCACCAGTGATCCCCGGCTAGCGGGAGGGGGAGAGGCCCAGTACTTC

abundance: .
len: 15
v_gene: TRBV7-6
d_gene: TRBD1
j_gene: TRBJ2-7
CDR3aa: CASSFPGQDVYEQYF
CDR3nt: TGTGCCAGCAGCTTCCCGGGACAGGATGTCTACGAGCAGTACTTC

abundance: .
len: 13
v_gene: TRBV29-1
d_gene: .
j_gene: TRBJ1-2
CDR3aa: CSVIGADSYGYTF
CDR3nt: TGCAGCGTAATCGGGGCCGACTCCTATGGCTACACCTTC

abundance: .
len: 13
v_gene: TRBV10-3
d_gene: .
j_gene: TRBJ1-1
CDR3aa: CAAGGPENTEAFF
CDR3nt: TGTGCCGCCGGTGGGCCAGAGAACACTGAAGCTTTCTTT

abundance: few
len: 17
v_gene: TRBV24-1
d_gene: TRBD1
j_gene: TRBJ2-7
CDR3aa: CATSVLTGDDSSYEQYF
CDR3nt: TGTGCCACCAGTGTCTTAACAGGGGACGATAGCTCCTACGAGCAGTACTTC

abundance: .
len: 12
v_gene: TRBV24-1
d_gene: .
j_gene: TRBJ2-2
CDR3aa: CATARDTGELFF
CDR3nt: TGTGCCACCGCCCGGGACACCGGGGAGCTGTTTTTT

abundance: many
len: 15
v_gene: TRBV19
d_gene: .
j_gene: TRBJ1-4
CDR3aa: CASTPSGTANEKLFF
CDR3nt: TGTGCCAGTACCCCAAGCGGGACCGCAAATGAAAAACTGTTTTTT

abundance: many
len: 12
v_gene: TRBV12-3/TRBV12-4
d_gene: .
j_gene: TRBJ2-5
CDR3aa: CASSLSGETQYF
CDR3nt: TGTGCCAGCAGTTTATCCGGGGAGACCCAGTACTTC